The rows below give T cell receptor beta chains drawn from one sample of a study of blood T cell repertoires in COVID-19. Some clones are missing from TCRdb's copy, which holds only in-frame ones; the method was immunoSEQ multiplex PCR. The repertoire holds nearly 300,000 clones, with about 90% as singletons. Sequencing used PBMCs or T cells enriched from blood (not recorded which). These receptors were collected from a woman aged 50 to 60 who had been exposed to COVID-19. Each CDR3 is given with its conserved first and last residue. Fields, in order: D gene, V gene, clone size, J gene, CDR3 DNA, CDR3 protein. D genes are given only for firm matches. Expanded clones get a size class; other rows say once, few or many, or leave the size out.

TRBD1	TRBV6-5	once	TRBJ1-4	TGTGCCAGCAGTTACCGGGACAGAGGTGAAAAACTGTTTTTT	CASSYRDRGEKLFF
TRBD1	TRBV11-2	-	TRBJ1-5	TGTGCCAGCAGCTTAGGAGCCGGGACAGGGGTTCAGCCCCAGCATTTT	CASSLGAGTGVQPQHF
-	TRBV28	-	TRBJ1-5	TGTGCCAGCGCAACCAGGGTGGGGGGGACTTATAGCAATCAGCCCCAGCATTTT	CASATRVGGTYSNQPQHF
TRBD1	TRBV28	-	TRBJ1-6	TGTGCCAGCAGTTTATCGGGACAGGGGGGTTCTAGATCACCCCTCCACTTT	CASSLSGQGGSRSPLHF
-	TRBV5-5	-	TRBJ1-6	TGTGCCAGCAGCTTGACCCAGGTGGGCCGCTTTTCACCCCTCCACTTT	CASSLTQVGRFSPLHF
TRBD1	TRBV4-1	-	TRBJ1-1	TGCGCCAGCAGCCAGATGGACAGGTCGGGCACTGAAGCTTTCTTT	CASSQMDRSGTEAFF
-	TRBV20-1	-	TRBJ2-2	TGCAGTGCTTTGACTGACGGGGAGCTGTTTTTT	CSALTDGELFF
TRBD2	TRBV5-1	once	TRBJ2-7	TGCGCCAGCAGCTTCGGTAGCGGGGGGGCTTACGAGCAGTACTTC	CASSFGSGGAYEQYF
TRBD2	TRBV7-2	-	TRBJ2-5	TGTGCCAGCAGCTTAGGACTAGCGGGGGGGCAAGAGACCCAGTACTTC	CASSLGLAGGQETQYF
TRBD1	TRBV7-2	-	TRBJ1-2	TGTGCCAGCAGTTTATACGGGACAGGGGGCGTATATGGCTACACCTTC	CASSLYGTGGVYGYTF
-	TRBV5-4	-	TRBJ2-7	TGTGCCAGCAGCCGCGACAGCCAAACCTACGAGCAGTACTTC	CASSRDSQTYEQYF
-	TRBV20-1	-	TRBJ2-7	TGCAGTGCCACTGACACCTACGAGCAGTACTTC	CSATDTYEQYF
TRBD1	TRBV19	-	TRBJ2-1	TGTGCCAGTAGTAGAGGGACAGCCCACAATGAGCAGTTCTTC	CASSRGTAHNEQFF
-	TRBV2	-	TRBJ2-4	TGTGCCAGCAGCGCGGGACAGTCGTTTCAAAACATTCAGTACTTC	CASSAGQSFQNIQYF
-	TRBV28	-	TRBJ1-6	TGTGCCAGCAGTCCAGGGTTTTGGAATTCACCCCTCCACTTT	CASSPGFWNSPLHF
-	TRBV2	-	TRBJ1-2	TGTGCCAGCAGTGAATTGGACAGACTCGTTGGCTACACCTTC	CASSELDRLVGYTF
TRBD2	TRBV7-2	-	TRBJ2-7	TGTGCCAGCAGCGGGACTAGCCCCTACGAGCAGTACTTC	CASSGTSPYEQYF
-	TRBV3-1/TRBV3-2	-	TRBJ1-1	TGTGCCAGCAGCCCTCCCGGTCGGAACACTGAAGCTTTCTTT	CASSPPGRNTEAFF
TRBD1	TRBV7-9	-	TRBJ2-7	TGTGCCAGCAGCTTATGGACAGGCTTAAGCTCCTACGAGCAGTACTTC	CASSLWTGLSSYEQYF
-	TRBV21-1	once	TRBJ2-1	TGTGCCAGCAGCAAATATCTCCAGGGCTTTCAGTTCTTC	CASSKYLQGFQFF
TRBD1	TRBV5-8	-	TRBJ1-2	TGTGCCAGCAATGAAAAACGGGACAGGGGGCTCTACTATGGCTACACCTTC	CASNEKRDRGLYYGYTF
-	TRBV5-8	few	TRBJ1-2	TGTGCCAGCAGCTTGGTCGCCGGGAACTATGGCTACACCTTC	CASSLVAGNYGYTF
-	TRBV28	once	TRBJ1-1	TGTGCCAGCAGTTTTGAGGAGGGGATGGGCACTGAAGCTTTCTTT	CASSFEEGMGTEAFF
-	TRBV5-1	-	TRBJ2-3	TGCGCCAGCAGCTTGTCCGACAGGATAACAGATACGCAGTATTTT	CASSLSDRITDTQYF
TRBD1	TRBV28	-	TRBJ1-2	TGTGCCAGCAGTTGGGACAGGGCAAGACCGGGCGGCTACACCTTC	CASSWDRARPGGYTF
TRBD1	TRBV4-1	-	TRBJ1-2	TGCGCCAGCAGCCAAGAGGGACAGGGGGCGCGGGGCTACACCTTC	CASSQEGQGARGYTF
-	TRBV6-5	once	TRBJ1-1	TGTGCCAGCAGTTACTATCTCGCGTCGGGGAGTGAAGCTTTCTTT	CASSYYLASGSEAFF
-	TRBV30	few	TRBJ2-1	TGTGCCTGGAGTGGGAACAGGGCCAATGAGCAGTTCTTC	CAWSGNRANEQFF
TRBD1	TRBV29-1	-	TRBJ1-1	TGCAGCGTTGTTACAGGGGCCCCTGAAGCTTTCTTT	CSVVTGAPEAFF
TRBD2	TRBV11-1	-	TRBJ2-1	TGTGCCAGCAGCTCCCTAGCGGGGGGTTACAATGAGCAGTTCTTC	CASSSLAGGYNEQFF
TRBD2	TRBV5-8	-	TRBJ2-5	TGTGCCAGCAGCTTGGGACTAGCGGGGGAGCAAGAGACCCAGTACTTC	CASSLGLAGEQETQYF
-	TRBV12-2	-	TRBJ1-5	TGTGCAAGTCGCAGACCGGGCCCGGGACAGGGGTTAACGCAGCCCCAGCATTTT	CASRRPGPGQGLTQPQHF
TRBD1	TRBV2	-	TRBJ2-1	TGTGCCAGCCGTACGACAGGGCTTCGGCTTGAGCAGTTCTTC	CASRTTGLRLEQFF
-	TRBV25-1	-	TRBJ1-2	TGTGCCAGCAGTGAACCCGGGTCTACGGTGGGCTACACCTTC	CASSEPGSTVGYTF
-	TRBV12-5	-	TRBJ2-7	TGTGCTAGTGGTTTGTACCCCTGGCGGGGAGCCTACGAGCAGTACTTC	CASGLYPWRGAYEQYF
TRBD2	TRBV5-8	-	TRBJ2-7	TGTGCCAGCAGCCCCGGGGGGTGGAGGGAGCAGTACTTC	CASSPGGWREQYF
TRBD1	TRBV6-5	-	TRBJ2-7	TGTGCCAGCAGTTATGTGCAGGGGGCAGGGGAGCAGTACTTC	CASSYVQGAGEQYF
-	TRBV3-1/TRBV3-2	once	TRBJ2-7	TGTGCCAGCAGCCAAGGGTACAGAGCAAACGAGCAGTACTTC	CASSQGYRANEQYF
-	TRBV15	-	TRBJ2-2	TGTGCCACCAGCAGAGGTGGATGGAGTCAAACGAGAGAGCTGTTTTTT	CATSRGGWSQTRELFF
TRBD2	TRBV5-1	-	TRBJ2-3	TGCGCCAGCAGCTTGGGACTAGCGGGGCGTACTAGCACAGATACGCAGTATTTT	CASSLGLAGRTSTDTQYF
-	TRBV7-9	-	TRBJ2-7	TGTGCCAGCAGCCCCGACAGCACCTACGAGCAGTACTTC	CASSPDSTYEQYF
-	TRBV5-1	-	TRBJ2-7	TGCGCCAGCAGCTTGGAGGGGCTAGCGAACTACGAGCAGTACTTC	CASSLEGLANYEQYF
TRBD1	TRBV19	-	TRBJ1-2	TGTGCCAGTAGTACCACCGCAGGGGGACTCAGGGGCTACACCTTC	CASSTTAGGLRGYTF
-	TRBV5-6	-	TRBJ1-4	TGTGCCAGCAGCTCGCAGGGGCGCGTGGTGGAAAAACTGTTTTTT	CASSSQGRVVEKLFF
TRBD2	TRBV7-6	-	TRBJ2-3	TGTGCCAGCAGCTTAGATGGGCTAGCGGGGGGTCCCACAGATACGCAGTATTTT	CASSLDGLAGGPTDTQYF
-	TRBV3-1/TRBV3-2	-	TRBJ2-6	TGTGCCAGCAGCCAAGTTCTAAGGACTGCGTCCCCTAAGAGCTCTGGGGCCAACGTCCTGACTTTC	CASSQVLRTASPKSSGANVLTF
-	TRBV24-1	-	TRBJ1-2	TGTGCCACCAGTGACCCGACAGAACCCCCGGGCGGCTACACCTTC	CATSDPTEPPGGYTF
TRBD2	TRBV24-1	-	TRBJ2-5	TGTGCCACCAGTGGGACTAGCGGGGGGGTAAGCCAAGAGACCCAGTACTTC	CATSGTSGGVSQETQYF
TRBD2	TRBV19	-	TRBJ2-5	TGTGCCAGTAGTGCCGGACTAGCGGGGGGCTGGCAAGAGACCCAGTACTTC	CASSAGLAGGWQETQYF
-	TRBV18	-	TRBJ1-5	TGTGCCAGCTCACCGGGCATCGGCCTAAATCAGCCCCAGCATTTT	CASSPGIGLNQPQHF
-	TRBV14	-	TRBJ1-4	TGTGCCAGCAGCCAAGATCGACAGCAAAAACTGTTTTTT	CASSQDRQQKLFF
-	TRBV9	-	TRBJ1-5	TGTGCCAGCAGCTTATCAGGGGTTCAGCCCCAGCATTTT	CASSLSGVQPQHF
-	TRBV7-6	-	TRBJ2-7	TGTGCCAGCAGCCCCGGTGTGCCCTACGAGCAGTACTTC	CASSPGVPYEQYF
TRBD1	TRBV28	-	TRBJ1-5	TGTGCCAGCAGTTTGGACAGGGGATATCAGCCCCAGCATTTT	CASSLDRGYQPQHF
TRBD1	TRBV4-1	-	TRBJ2-7	TGCGCCAGCGGTACCGGGACAGGGGTGGGGGAGCAGTACTTC	CASGTGTGVGEQYF